Below, 6 T cell receptor beta chains from the same sample are listed, as sequenced in a study of shared clonotypes between healthy human individuals. Repertoires were generated with immunoSEQ multiplex PCR, while TCRdb's copy carries only in-frame clones and drops some. Of over 2 million clones listed, roughly 94% are singletons. Specimen: naive CD4+ T cells sorted from blood. As for subset: CD45RA+ positively selected. The receptors come from a man between 18 and 29 years old in good health.

The chain carries TRBV5-5 and TRBJ2-4, with D possibly being TRBD1 (5 bases). In germline, CDR1 is SGHKS, CDR2 YYEKEE (reference sequence). Trimming cost V 2 bases and J 1 base, with 10 bases left between them. The CDR3 totals 15 residues. This CDR3 reads CASSFVSGAKNIQYF. CDR3 coding DNA: TGTGCCAGCAGCTTCGTTTCAGGGGCCAAAAACATTCAGTACTTC.

This clone was counted once. This chain uses TRBV7-9 with TRBJ2-2; the match to TRBD1 covers 9 bases. The CDR3 consists of 16 residues. V shed 5 bases and J 3 bases; nucleotides not matched to a gene: 7. Germline values: CDR1 SEHNR, CDR2 FQNEAQ (reference sequence). The DNA for the CDR3 is TGTGCCAGCAGCCGCCGGGACAGGGCGGACACCGGGGAGCTGTTTTTT. As protein: CASSRRDRADTGELFF.

This chain connects TRBV6-5 to TRBJ2-7; TRBD2 aligns across 8 bases. J lost 4 bases, V lost 2 bases, and 7 bases had no gene match. The CDR3 covers 15 residues. Germline V CDR1 and CDR2: MNHEY, SVGAGI. CDR3 sequence reads: CASSYRPRGGYEQYF. The CDR3 bases are TGTGCCAGCAGTTACAGGCCCCGGGGGGGATACGAGCAGTACTTC.

The sample holds one count of this clone. The gene calls are TRBV20-1 and TRBJ1-6; a weak D match, TRBD1 (5 bases). Trimming took off 4 bases at V and 16 bases at J, with 11 bases between the two ends. The CDR3 is made up of 10 amino acids. Germline V CDR1 and CDR2: DFQATT, SNEGSKA (reference sequence). The CDR3 DNA sequence: TGCAGTGCTACGGAAGACAGACTCCACTTT. Its translation is CSATEDRLHF.

The genes are TRBV6-5 and TRBJ1-1; D call uncertain. The V end lost 6 bases, the J end lost 2 bases, and 13 bases lay between the germline ends. This CDR3 spans 14 amino acids. Germline V gene data show CDR1 as MNHEY and CDR2 as SVGAGI. CDR3 sequence (DNA): TGTGCCAGCAGGTCGGTAGGCTATAACACTGAAGCTTTCTTT. Translation gives CASRSVGYNTEAFF.

The genes are TRBV5-5 and TRBJ2-1, with D perhaps matching TRBD1 or TRBD2 (5 bases each). Germline V gene sequence: CDR1 SGHKS, CDR2 YYEKEE (reference sequence). The CDR3 covers 16 residues. V was clipped by 2 bases and J by 3 bases, with 15 bases between them. The CDR3 DNA reads TGTGCCAGCAGCTTTAGGGGAGAAACGGGCTACAATGAGCAGTTCTTC. This gives the protein CASSFRGETGYNEQFF.